The 25 T cell receptor beta chains below all came from one sample that was sequenced in a study of blood T cell repertoires in COVID-19 (TCRdb year 2020). The library was prepared using the immunoSEQ multiplex PCR assay. The source is immuneACCESS, and TCRdb retained only in-frame sequences with V and J called. Part of the clones is not carried over; for the studies checked, unresolved V genes explain less than half of this, and the remainder is unexplained. The sample table contains roughly 260,000 clones; only one count was recorded for approximately 79% of them. About 4% of the sample lies in the top ten. The sample consisted of peripheral blood. Receptors originate from a woman aged 35 to 49 with active or convalescent COVID-19.

The chain has TRBV15 and TRBJ1-4, with unresolved D. This CDR3 is 14 amino acids long. The germline CDR1 and CDR2 sequences are LNHNV and YYDKDF (reference sequence). Trimming took off 0 bases at V and 3 bases at J, with 5 bases between the two ends. The CDR3 sequence: CATSRDRANEKLFF. The CDR3 coding sequence is TGTGCCACCAGCAGAGATCGGGCTAATGAAAAACTGTTTTTT.

The chain joins TRBV4-1 to TRBJ1-2; maybe TRBD1 (5 bases). Trimming removed 2 bases from V and 2 bases from J, with 15 bases in between. Germline CDR1 reads MGHRA; CDR2 reads YSYEKL. This CDR3 is 16 amino acids long. CDR3 in amino acids: CASSQLGDFQNYGYTF. CDR3 DNA: TGCGCCAGCAGCCAACTAGGGGACTTTCAGAACTATGGCTACACCTTC.

Of note for this clone: Other DNA variants within this sample encode the same CDR3. The gene calls are TRBV9 and TRBJ2-1; 8 nucleotides line up with TRBD2. The CDR3 extends over 15 amino acids. The V segment lost 0 bases and the J segment 3 bases; nucleotides outside the gene matches: 2. Germline CDR1 is SGDLS and CDR2 is YYNGEE. DNA for the CDR3: TGTGCCAGCAGCGTAGCAGCGGGGGTCTACAATGAGCAGTTCTTC. Translation: CASSVAAGVYNEQFF.

J is TRBJ1-5 and V is TRBV6-2 or TRBV6-3; 10 nucleotides agree with TRBD1. From germline, CDR1 is MNHEY and CDR2 SVGEGT. With 0 bases clipped from V and 4 bases from J, the junction kept 3 bases outside the gene matches. The CDR3 consists of 16 residues. The CDR3 DNA sequence: TGTGCCAGCAGTTACTCCGGGACAGGGGCTAATCAGCCCCAGCATTTT. Its protein product is CASSYSGTGANQPQHF.

The chain carries TRBV5-1 and TRBJ2-5, with 11 bases matching TRBD2. With V trimmed by 1 base and J by 5 bases, 7 bases remained unmatched. The CDR3 length is 16 residues. Germline CDR1 is SGHRS and CDR2 is YFSETQ. CDR3 protein: CASSLLPSGGTETQYF. For the CDR3, the DNA is TGCGCCAGCAGCTTGCTTCCTAGCGGGGGGACGGAGACCCAGTACTTC.

This clone was counted a single time. This chain's CDR3 is CASSLSDRDGGYTF. For the CDR3, the DNA is TGTGCCAGCAGCCTTTCTGACAGGGACGGGGGCTACACCTTC. The chain employs TRBV28 and TRBJ1-2; 7 positions agree with TRBD1. Germline V gene lookup returns CDR1 MDHEN and CDR2 SYDVKM. V dropped 6 bases and J dropped 8; count of bases not matched to a gene: 12. The CDR3 contains 14 residues.

The chain uses TRBV6-5 and TRBJ1-3; D is unresolved. The CDR3 extends over 13 amino acids. Trimming removed 7 bases at V and 2 bases at J, with 9 bases between. The germline V gene encodes CDR1 MNHEY and CDR2 SVGAGI. The CDR3 sequence: CASTGETGNTIYF. CDR3 bases: TGTGCCAGCACCGGGGAGACTGGAAACACCATATATTTT.

The chain employs TRBV4-1 and TRBJ1-6, with 8 bases matching TRBD1. This CDR3 comprises 15 residues. Trimming removed 5 bases from V and 5 bases from J; junction bases left unmatched: 5. The germline V gene encodes CDR1 MGHRA and CDR2 YSYEKL. In nucleotides, the CDR3 is TGCGCCAGCAGCTTCCGACAGGGGAATAATTCACCCCTCCACTTT. Translating it yields CASSFRQGNNSPLHF.

The chain carries TRBV19 and TRBJ2-3, with D perhaps TRBD1 (6 bases). The germline V gene has CDR1 LNHDA and CDR2 SQIVND (reference sequence). CDR3 size: 13 residues. The germline V and J ends were trimmed by 7 bases and 3 bases, with 11 bases remaining between them. The CDR3 sequence is CASNREATDTQYF. DNA for the CDR3: TGTGCCAGTAACAGGGAAGCGACAGATACGCAGTATTTT. The whole variable domain, remainder taken from reference TRBV19 and TRBJ2-3, is DGGITQSPKYLFRKEGQNVTLSCEQNLNHDAMYWYRQDPGQGLRLIYYSQIVNDFQKGDIAEGYSVSREKKESFPLTVTSAQKNPTAFYLCASNREATDTQYFGPGTRLTVL.

The rearrangement joins TRBV5-4 to TRBJ1-1, with a tentative D call TRBD1 (6 bases). The CDR3 is 14 residues long. The V gene's germline CDR1 is SGHNT and CDR2 YYREEE (reference sequence). Trimming pared 0 bases from V and 1 base from J, leaving 7 bases between. The CDR3 coding sequence is TGTGCCAGCAGCTTGGGACAGGCGAACACTGAAGCTTTCTTT. This sequence encodes CASSLGQANTEAFF.

V gene TRBV28 combines with J gene TRBJ1-6; D perhaps matches TRBD1 (5 bases). The CDR3 is 21 residues long. Trimming stripped 7 bases from V and 0 bases from J, with 28 bases between. The germline gives CDR1 MDHEN, CDR2 SYDVKM. CDR3 sequence reads: CASTPLLSTDHYSSYNSPLHF. The CDR3 nucleotides are TGTGCCAGCACCCCCCTCCTTTCGACAGACCACTACAGCTCCTATAATTCACCCCTCCACTTT.

The chain joins TRBV9 to TRBJ1-6; TRBD1 aligns across 10 bases. The germline V gene has CDR1 SGDLS and CDR2 YYNGEE. There are 15 residues in the CDR3. The V and J ends lost 3 bases and 6 bases, in that order; junction bases with no gene match: 3. The CDR3 protein is CASSEGQGFNSPLHF. CDR3 sequence (DNA): TGTGCCAGCAGCGAGGGACAGGGGTTTAATTCACCCCTCCACTTT.

The table lists this clone with a count of one. The chain joins TRBV25-1 to TRBJ2-7; 8 bases map to TRBD1. The CDR3 has 16 amino acids. The germline V gene encodes CDR1 MGHDK and CDR2 SYGVNS. After removal of 1 base from V and 1 base from J, the junction contained 6 bases not matched to a gene. The CDR3 protein is CASSELEDRASYEQYV. Written as DNA, the CDR3 is TGTGCCAGCAGTGAATTGGAGGACAGGGCTTCCTACGAGCAGTACGTC.

This clone was seen a handful of times. V is TRBV7-8 and J is TRBJ2-7; a weak D match, TRBD1 (6 bases). The germline gives CDR1 SGHVS, CDR2 FQNEAQ. Trimming took 5 bases from V and 0 from J, leaving 11 bases between them. The CDR3 contains 14 residues. The CDR3, as DNA: TGTGCCAGCAGCCCCAGACAGGTCTCCTACGAGCAGTACGTC. Translating it yields CASSPRQVSYEQYV.

This chain uses TRBV10-2 with TRBJ2-7, with TRBD1 matching over 9 bases. CDR3 length: 13 amino acids. V gave up 7 bases and J gave up 6 bases; unmatched junction bases: 7. The germline V gene encodes CDR1 WSHSY and CDR2 SAAADI. This CDR3 reads CASNGQGTGEQYF. CDR3 in DNA: TGCGCCAGCAACGGACAGGGGACGGGCGAGCAGTACTTC.

This chain connects TRBV9 to TRBJ1-2, with D hard to call. Trimming took off 3 bases at V and 3 bases at J, with 18 bases between the two ends. Germline lookup yields CDR1 SGDLS and CDR2 YYNGEE. This CDR3 comprises 16 residues. The CDR3, as DNA: TGTGCCAGCAGCGGTAGCCGGTCCGCCTACGACTATGGCTACACCTTC. Translating gives CASSGSRSAYDYGYTF.

J is TRBJ2-1 and V is TRBV11-2; 8 nucleotides align to TRBD2. The length of the CDR3 is 15 residues. Per germline, CDR1 SGHAT and CDR2 FQNNGV. Trimming removed 6 bases from V and 4 bases from J; junction bases left unmatched: 8. CDR3 coding DNA: TGTGCCAGCAGGGGCGGGGGGCCCCTTTACAATGAGCAGTTCTTC. Protein: CASRGGGPLYNEQFF.

Only a few counts were recorded for this clone. This rearrangement joins TRBV5-1 to TRBJ2-2; D call uncertain. There are 13 residues in the CDR3. Trimming removed 2 bases at V and 1 base at J, with 3 bases between. Germline V CDR1 and CDR2: SGHRS, YFSETQ. For the CDR3, the DNA is TGCGCCAGCAGCTTCGTGAACACCGGGGAGCTGTTTTTT. It encodes CASSFVNTGELFF.

The CDR3 region is CASSSGQGNQPQHF. CDR3 nucleotide sequence: TGCGCCAGCAGCTCGGGACAGGGGAATCAGCCCCAGCATTTT. The chain links TRBV5-1 to TRBJ1-5; the match to TRBD1 covers 10 bases. The J segment lost 4 bases and the V segment lost 3 bases, leaving 1 base of the junction unmatched. This CDR3 spans 14 amino acids. CDR1 and CDR2 (germline): SGHRS, YFSETQ.

This clone was seen a few times. CDR3 protein: CASSPSGRSGNTIYF. The CDR3 DNA follows: TGTGCCAGCAGCCCATCAGGGAGGTCTGGAAACACCATATATTTT. The V and J genes are TRBV9 and TRBJ1-3; D perhaps matches TRBD1 (5 bases). CDR1 SGDLS and CDR2 YYNGEE come from the germline V gene. The CDR3 loop spans 15 amino acids. Trimming left V 4 bases short and J 1 base short, with 12 bases between.

The chain recombines TRBV5-1 with TRBJ1-2; 7 nucleotides match TRBD1. Per the germline V gene, CDR1 is SGHRS and CDR2 is YFSETQ. The CDR3 has 14 amino acids. The junction had 7 bases not matched to a gene; V was cut back by 4 bases and J by 4 bases. The CDR3 DNA sequence: TGCGCCAGCAGCCCAGAGGGACAGATCTATGGCTACACCTTC. It encodes CASSPEGQIYGYTF.

J is TRBJ2-3 and V is TRBV24-1, with TRBD2 as a possible D gene (7 bases). Looked up from germline, CDR1 is KGHDR and CDR2 is SFDVKD. Deletions cut 0 bases from V and 3 bases from J, with 18 bases between. The CDR3 covers 18 residues. CDR3 nucleotide sequence: TGTGCCACCAGTGATTTGCGACTAGCCAGGGGAGGGACAGATACGCAGTATTTT. As protein: CATSDLRLARGGTDTQYF.

With respect to this clone: The same CDR3 arises from other DNA sequences in this sample as well. The gene calls are TRBV7-2 and TRBJ2-1, with 9 positions matching TRBD2. The CDR3 has 15 amino acids. Germline CDR1 and CDR2: SGHTA and FQGNSA. The ends lost 1 base at V and 4 bases at J; junction bases unmatched: 2. CDR3 sequence (DNA): TGTGCCAGCAGCTTAGGCCTAGCGGGGTACAATGAGCAGTTCTTC. It codes for CASSLGLAGYNEQFF.

This sequence joins TRBV5-1 and TRBJ1-6; D possibly corresponds to TRBD1 (5 bases). V lost 1 base, J lost 7 bases, and 15 bases lay in between. The CDR3 is 16 residues long. Per germline, CDR1 SGHRS and CDR2 YFSETQ. The CDR3 DNA follows: TGCGCCAGCAGCTTGCAGGGCCCGAACAGCAATTCACCCCTCCACTTT. Its protein product is CASSLQGPNSNSPLHF.

The CDR3: CASSQEERTQETQYF. CDR3 nucleotides: TGTGCCAGCAGCCAAGAGGAGCGGACCCAAGAGACCCAGTACTTC. The chain employs TRBV4-2 and TRBJ2-5, with D tentatively TRBD2 (5 bases). V was pared by 0 bases and J by 1 base, with 9 bases between. CDR3 length: 15 residues. From germline, CDR1 is LGHNA and CDR2 YNFKEQ.